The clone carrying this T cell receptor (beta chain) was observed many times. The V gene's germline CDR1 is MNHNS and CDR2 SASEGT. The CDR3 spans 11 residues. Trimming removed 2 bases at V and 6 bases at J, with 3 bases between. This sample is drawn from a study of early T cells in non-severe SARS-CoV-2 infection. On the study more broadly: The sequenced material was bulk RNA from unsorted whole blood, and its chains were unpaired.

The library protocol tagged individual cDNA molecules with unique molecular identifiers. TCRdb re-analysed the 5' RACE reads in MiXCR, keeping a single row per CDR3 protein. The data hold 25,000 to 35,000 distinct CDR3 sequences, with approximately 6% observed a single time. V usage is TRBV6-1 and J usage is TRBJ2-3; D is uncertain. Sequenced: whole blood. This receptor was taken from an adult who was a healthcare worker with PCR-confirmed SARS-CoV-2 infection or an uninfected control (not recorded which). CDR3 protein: CASSEPDTQYF. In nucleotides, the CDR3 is TGTGCCAGCAGTGAACCCGATACGCAGTATTTT.